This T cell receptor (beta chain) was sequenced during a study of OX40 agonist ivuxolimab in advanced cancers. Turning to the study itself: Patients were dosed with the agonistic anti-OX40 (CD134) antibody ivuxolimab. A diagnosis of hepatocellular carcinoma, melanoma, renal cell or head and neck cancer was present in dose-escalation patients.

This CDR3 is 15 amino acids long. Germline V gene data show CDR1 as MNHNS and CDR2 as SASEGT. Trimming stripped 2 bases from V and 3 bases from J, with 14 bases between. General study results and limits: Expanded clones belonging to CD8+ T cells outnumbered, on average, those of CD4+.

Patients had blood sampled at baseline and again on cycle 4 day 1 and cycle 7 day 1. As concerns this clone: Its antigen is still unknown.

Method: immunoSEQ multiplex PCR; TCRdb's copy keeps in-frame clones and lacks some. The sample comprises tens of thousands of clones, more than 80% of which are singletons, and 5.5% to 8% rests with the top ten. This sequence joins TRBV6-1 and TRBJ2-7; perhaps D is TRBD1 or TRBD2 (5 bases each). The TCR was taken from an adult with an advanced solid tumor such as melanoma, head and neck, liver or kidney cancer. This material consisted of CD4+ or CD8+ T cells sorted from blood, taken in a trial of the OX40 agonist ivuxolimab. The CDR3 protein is CASSEFRDQFYEQYF. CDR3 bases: TGTGCCAGCAGTGAATTCAGGGACCAGTTCTACGAGCAGTACTTC.